This TCR beta chain came from a study of identical twins. Regarding the study as a whole: Those out-of-frame alpha sequences shared by twins showed an excess of low generation probability.

Healthy Caucasians provided all donations. From germline, CDR1 is SQVTM and CDR2 ANQGSEA. The CDR3 has 13 residues. Each CDR3 protein is one row after TCRdb ran MiXCR on the 5' RACE reads. This table has roughly 770,000 distinct CDR3 sequences, 18% appearing once. A few counts support this clonotype. The antigen is not known. This same sample was also taken into another study, of T cells expressing NK-cell markers. That report notes: Sequenced donors, eight in total, included seven who were HCMV-seropositive and one who was seronegative.

The genes are TRBV29-1 and TRBJ2-3; D may be TRBD2 (6 bases). This receptor was identified in a woman between 18 and 30 years old in good health. Input material: PBMCs. CDR3 sequence reads: CIATLWGADTQYF. The CDR3 bases are TGCATCGCCACCCTTTGGGGGGCAGATACGCAGTATTTT.